The 2 T cell receptor beta chains listed next were all sequenced from one sample in a study of T cell responses to AZD1222 COVID-19 vaccine. Produced via immunoSEQ multiplex PCR; TCRdb's table is partial and in-frame only. The table records 100,000 to 120,000 clones, around 81% of them present only once. The sample in question was peripheral blood, obtained on day 0 of AZD1222 vaccination. The receptors derive from an adult in good health.

This clone was seen more than once but under ten times. The chain employs TRBV7-3 and TRBJ2-3; TRBD2 agrees at 14 bases. The CDR3 has 15 residues. The V segment lost 5 bases and the J segment 5 bases; nucleotides outside the gene matches: 3. CDR1 is SGHTA, CDR2 FQGTGA, per germline. The CDR3 loop is CASSRTSGGIDTQYF. In DNA, the CDR3 is TGTGCCAGCAGCCGGACTAGCGGGGGGATAGATACGCAGTATTTT.

This clone was seen at least ten times. V gene TRBV7-9 combines with J gene TRBJ2-7; TRBD1 might be the D (5 bases). Germline CDR1 and CDR2: SEHNR and FQNEAQ (reference sequence). This CDR3 is built from 14 residues. Trimming left V 4 bases short and J 1 base short, with 11 bases between. As DNA, the CDR3 is TGTGCCAGCAGCTCTAATGACAGATCCTACGAGCAGTACTTC. Translating gives CASSSNDRSYEQYF.